One and the same sample provided the 18 T cell receptor beta chains below, sequenced in a study of cytomegalovirus exposure and HLA in healthy donors. 60 Vbeta and 13 Jbeta primers were used in PCR. The table came from immunoSEQ multiplex PCR; TCRdb's copy has only in-frame clones and leaves some out. The sample shows roughly 190,000 clones, 75% to 90% of them seen only once. Material for sequencing was PBMCs. Source of these receptors: a man in his forties or fifties in good health and CMV-seropositive.

The rearrangement joins TRBV18 to TRBJ1-3, with a weak D call TRBD1 (6 bases). The CDR3 is 16 residues long. Trimming shortened V by 1 base and J by 0 bases, and 10 bases separated the two germline ends. Germline V gene lookup returns CDR1 KGHSH and CDR2 LQKENI. The CDR3 region has the DNA TGTGCCAGCTCACCACTTGGACAGCTCTCTGGAAACACCATATATTTT. This gives the protein CASSPLGQLSGNTIYF. Using reference TRBV18 and TRBJ1-3 for the parts outside the CDR3, the full variable domain is NAGVMQNPRHLVRRRGQEARLRCSPMKGHSHVYWYRQLPEEGLKFMVYLQKENIIDESGMPKERFSAEFPKEGPSILRIQQVVRGDSAAYFCASSPLGQLSGNTIYFGEGSWLTVV.

The rearrangement joins TRBV7-2 to TRBJ2-7; 8 bases are a match to TRBD1. The CDR3 consists of 15 residues. V trimming: 4 bases; J trimming: 0 bases; junction bases outside the gene matches: 5. Germline V lookup: CDR1 SGHTA, CDR2 FQGNSA. CDR3 DNA sequence: TGTGCCAGCAGCTCCGACAGGGGTTTCTCCTACGAGCAGTACTTC. Translating gives CASSSDRGFSYEQYF. Looking up the rest from reference TRBV7-2 and TRBJ2-7 gives the full variable domain: GAGVSQSPSNKVTEKGKDVELRCDPISGHTALYWYRQSLGQGLEFLIYFQGNSAPDKSGLPSDRFSAERTGGSVSTLTIQRTQQEDSAVYLCASSSDRGFSYEQYFGPGTRLTVT.

The chain carries TRBV2 and TRBJ1-1; 9 bases fit TRBD1. Germline lookup yields CDR1 SNHLY and CDR2 FYNNEI. This CDR3 region has 13 residues. V dropped 10 bases and J dropped 11; count of bases not matched to a gene: 14. This CDR3 is CANRLDSQGAAFF. CDR3 sequence (DNA): TGTGCCAACAGGCTGGACTCACAGGGGGCGGCTTTCTTT.

A few counts support this clone. The J gene is TRBJ2-2, the V gene TRBV27, with a possible D match to TRBD2 (5 bases). The CDR3 loop spans 13 amino acids. Trimming pared 5 bases from V and 6 bases from J, leaving 10 bases between. The germline V gene has CDR1 MNHEY and CDR2 SMNVEV (reference sequence). CDR3: CASSPARAGELFF. CDR3 sequence (DNA): TGTGCCAGCAGTCCCGCGCGGGCCGGGGAGCTGTTTTTT.

The chain employs TRBV29-1 and TRBJ2-1, with 9 bases fitting TRBD1. Germline values: CDR1 SQVTM, CDR2 ANQGSEA. The CDR3 has 13 residues. The trim removed 3 bases at V and 10 bases at J, leaving 7 bases unmatched. DNA for the CDR3: TGCAGCGTTGAGGGGGGACAGGGTAGCGAGCAGTTCTTC. This translates into CSVEGGQGSEQFF.

V is TRBV27 and J is TRBJ2-1, with D maybe TRBD1 (6 bases). This CDR3 is 14 amino acids long. V gave up 5 bases and J gave up 2 bases, with 10 bases separating them. Germline lookup yields CDR1 MNHEY and CDR2 SMNVEV (reference sequence). The CDR3 protein is CASSTRGAYNEQFF. CDR3 coding DNA: TGTGCCAGCAGTACCAGGGGTGCCTACAATGAGCAGTTCTTC.

The chain employs TRBV29-1 and TRBJ2-5, with 8 bases fitting TRBD2. CDR1 is SQVTM and CDR2 is ANQGSEA in the germline V gene. The CDR3 runs 19 residues. V gave up 6 bases and J gave up 5 bases; unmatched junction bases: 26. The CDR3 sequence is CSVAPGRGGSGVRGETQYF. The CDR3 bases are TGCAGCGTGGCGCCAGGAAGGGGTGGTAGCGGGGTTCGGGGGGAGACCCAGTACTTC. Combining the CDR3 with reference TRBV29-1 and TRBJ2-5 gives the whole variable domain SAVISQKPSRDICQRGTSLTIQCQVDSQVTMMFWYRQQPGQSLTLIATANQGSEATYESGFVIDKFPISRPNLTFSTLTVSNMSPEDSSIYLCSVAPGRGGSGVRGETQYFGPGTRLLVL.

The V and J genes are TRBV5-6 and TRBJ2-7; possibly TRBD2 for D (6 bases). The CDR3 is 12 residues long. CDR1 and CDR2 from the germline V gene are SGHDT and YYEEEE. Trimming removed 4 bases from V and 6 bases from J, with 11 bases in between. DNA of the CDR3: TGTGCCAGCAGCGGGCGGCGGGGCGAGCAGTACTTC. Its translation is CASSGRRGEQYF.

This clone appeared a single time. The chain employs TRBV28 and TRBJ2-2; 9 nucleotides agree with TRBD1. V was clipped by 6 bases and J by 3 bases; unmatched bases: 11. The CDR3 has 17 residues. In germline, CDR1 is MDHEN, CDR2 SYDVKM. This CDR3 is CASRRSGDRVHTGELFF. DNA for the CDR3: TGTGCCAGCAGGCGGTCAGGGGACAGGGTCCACACCGGGGAGCTGTTTTTT.

This clone is a singleton in its sample. This chain connects TRBV5-4 to TRBJ1-6, with D tentatively TRBD1 (6 bases). This CDR3 comprises 13 residues. Germline CDR1 is SGHNT and CDR2 is YYREEE (reference sequence). Trimming took 2 bases from V and 11 from J, leaving 11 bases between them. This chain's CDR3 is CASSFNPGAPLHF. CDR3 sequence (DNA): TGTGCCAGCAGCTTTAACCCAGGGGCACCCCTCCACTTT.

The V call is TRBV18, the J call TRBJ2-4; D perhaps matches TRBD2 (6 bases). The CDR3 extends over 15 amino acids. Germline V CDR1 and CDR2: KGHSH, LQKENI. V was clipped by 2 bases and J by 1 base, with 9 bases between them. The CDR3 here is CASSPGTDAKNIQYF. Here the CDR3 DNA reads TGTGCCAGCTCACCAGGGACTGACGCCAAAAACATTCAGTACTTC.

This chain connects TRBV6-5 to TRBJ1-4, with no clear D. V lost 5 bases and J lost 8, with 6 bases in between. This CDR3 comprises 11 residues. Germline V gives CDR1 MNHEY, CDR2 SVGAGI. The CDR3 region is CASSPGEKLFF. As DNA, the CDR3 is TGTGCCAGCAGTCCCGGGGAAAAACTGTTTTTT.

This sequence joins TRBV28 and TRBJ1-2; D perhaps matches TRBD1 (5 bases). V lost 6 bases, J lost 2 bases, and 10 bases lay in between. This CDR3 spans 13 amino acids. Per germline, CDR1 MDHEN and CDR2 SYDVKM. The CDR3 protein is CASSRTKNYGYTF. The CDR3 bases are TGTGCCAGCAGCAGGACAAAAAACTATGGCTACACCTTC.

The rearrangement uses TRBV7-9 and TRBJ1-5; D is perhaps TRBD1 (5 bases). CDR3 size: 17 residues. Germline-derived CDR1 and CDR2 are SEHNR and FQNEAQ (reference sequence). Trimming took 0 bases from V and 2 from J, leaving 14 bases between them. CDR3 coding DNA: TGTGCCAGCAGCTTAGCGCAGGGAGGGGCCGGCAATCAGCCCCAGCATTTT. Protein product: CASSLAQGGAGNQPQHF.

The V gene is TRBV27, the J gene TRBJ1-1, with 8 bases lining up with TRBD1. The CDR3 has 15 residues. Germline CDR1 reads MNHEY; CDR2 reads SMNVEV (reference sequence). V dropped 6 bases and J dropped 5; count of bases not matched to a gene: 11. The chain's CDR3 is CASRATGGVRTEAFF. DNA for the CDR3: TGTGCCAGCAGAGCAACAGGGGGAGTCAGGACTGAAGCTTTCTTT.

V is TRBV27 and J is TRBJ2-7, with 7 nucleotides matching TRBD1. Germline V gene lookup returns CDR1 MNHEY and CDR2 SMNVEV (reference sequence). J lost 2 bases, V lost 7 bases, and 5 bases had no gene match. This CDR3 comprises 13 residues. The DNA of the CDR3 is TGTGCCAGCAAACTGACAGGGACCTACGAGCAGTACTTC. This gives the protein CASKLTGTYEQYF.

The rearrangement links TRBV7-9 to TRBJ2-5, with TRBD2 matching 8 bases. The J segment lost 6 bases and the V segment lost 5 bases, leaving 5 bases of the junction unmatched. Germline V lookup: CDR1 SEHNR, CDR2 FQNEAQ (reference sequence). CDR3 length: 13 residues. CDR3 residues: CASSTGTRQTQYF. In DNA form, the CDR3 reads TGTGCCAGCAGCACCGGGACTAGGCAGACCCAGTACTTC. Full variable domain (missing parts from reference TRBV7-9 and TRBJ2-5): DTGVSQNPRHKITKRGQNVTFRCDPISEHNRLYWYRQTLGQGPEFLTYFQNEAQLEKSRLLSDRFSAERPKGSFSTLEIQRTEQGDSAMYLCASSTGTRQTQYFGPGTRLLVL.

This clone was picked up a small number of times. The CDR3 nucleotides read TGTGCCAGCCTGAGGGATGGTACTGAAGCTTTCTTT. As protein: CASLRDGTEAFF. The chain recombines TRBV7-6 with TRBJ1-1; the D is unclear. The CDR3 extends over 12 amino acids. V gave up 8 bases and J gave up 5 bases, with 12 bases separating them. The germline V gene encodes CDR1 SGHVS and CDR2 FNYEAQ.